This entry features one TCR beta chain sequence. The protocol was immunoSEQ multiplex PCR, while the TCRdb copy is restricted to in-frame clones and leaves out a portion. In the table there are 40,000 to 65,000 clones, approximately 88% of which are singletons. The sample is drawn from a study of OX40 agonist ivuxolimab in advanced cancers. Germline-derived CDR1 and CDR2 are SQVTM and ANQGSEA. The CDR3 is 14 amino acids. Trimming cost V 3 bases and J 8 bases, with 16 bases left between them. The material was CD4+ or CD8+ T cells sorted from blood, obtained in a trial of the OX40 agonist ivuxolimab. The clonotype originates from an adult with an advanced solid tumor such as melanoma, head and neck, liver or kidney cancer. V is TRBV29-1 and J is TRBJ1-4; weak D call: TRBD1 (6 bases). The CDR3 region is CSVDTTGRKEKLFF. The CDR3 DNA is TGCAGCGTTGATACGACAGGTCGGAAGGAAAAACTGTTTTTT.